This T cell receptor beta chain was documented in a study of blood T cell repertoires in COVID-19. V lost 6 bases to trimming and J lost 1 base, with 9 bases between them. This CDR3 region has 14 residues. Germline V gives CDR1 SNHLY, CDR2 FYNNEI. Data came from immunoSEQ multiplex PCR; TCRdb stores just in-frame clones and leaves some out. The sample shows around 240,000 clones, 85% of them seen only once. Sequencing used peripheral blood. This sequence was found in a middle-aged man with acute or convalescent COVID-19. The chain couples TRBV2 to TRBJ2-2, with a possible D match to TRBD2 (6 bases). CDR3 DNA: TGTGCCAGCAGGCCGGGACTGAACACCGGGGAGCTGTTTTTT. Protein: CASRPGLNTGELFF.